The clone carrying this T cell receptor (beta chain) was seen only a few times. Its target is not known. An Oncomine TCR Beta short-read assay was used to sequence the DNA from cultured CD4+ T cells. MiXCR, run by TCRdb on the PCR reads, gives a single entry per CDR3 protein. The table shows 7,500 to 9,500 distinct CDR3 sequences, with around 51% occurring only once. This sample is drawn from a study of vaccination and CD4 T cells after COVID-19. There are 13 residues in the CDR3. Trimming shortened V by 3 bases and J by 5 bases, and 13 bases separated the two germline ends. The V gene's germline CDR1 is DFQATT and CDR2 SNEGSKA (reference sequence). Treatment meaning: approximately nine-day PBMC culture with coronavirus spike peptide pools or control peptides (ViraFEST assay).

The sequence was obtained from a human donor who had recovered from COVID-19. This chain links TRBV20-1 with TRBJ2-5; D not certain. The sequenced sample consisted of CD4+ T cells from blood, cultured in vitro. CDR3: CSARGKGLETQYF. The CDR3 DNA reads TGCAGTGCTAGGGGTAAAGGGTTGGAGACCCAGTACTTC.